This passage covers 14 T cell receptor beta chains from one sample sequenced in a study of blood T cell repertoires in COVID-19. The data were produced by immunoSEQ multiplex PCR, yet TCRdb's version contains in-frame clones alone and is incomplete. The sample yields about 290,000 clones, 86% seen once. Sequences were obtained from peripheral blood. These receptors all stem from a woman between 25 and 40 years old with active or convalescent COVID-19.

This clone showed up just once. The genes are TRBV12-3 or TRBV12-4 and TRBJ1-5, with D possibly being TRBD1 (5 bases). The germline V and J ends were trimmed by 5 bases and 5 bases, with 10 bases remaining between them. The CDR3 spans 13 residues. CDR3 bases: TGTGCCAGCAGTCTCAGGGTAGATCAGCCCCAGCATTTT. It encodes CASSLRVDQPQHF.

The CDR3 sequence is CASSLSRTGFLSYNSPLHF. In nucleotides, the CDR3 is TGTGCCAGCAGTTTATCGAGAACGGGATTCCTCTCCTATAATTCACCCCTCCACTTT. The gene calls are TRBV27 and TRBJ1-6; the D is unclear. This CDR3 has 19 amino acids. Deletions cut 0 bases from V and 0 bases from J, with 15 bases between. Germline loops: CDR1 MNHEY, CDR2 SMNVEV (reference sequence).

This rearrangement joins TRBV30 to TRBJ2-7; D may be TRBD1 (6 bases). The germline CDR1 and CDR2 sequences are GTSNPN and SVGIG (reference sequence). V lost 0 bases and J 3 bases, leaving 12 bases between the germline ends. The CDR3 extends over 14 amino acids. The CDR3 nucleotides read TGTGCCTGGAGTGTACCGGGCAGGGGCTACGAGCAGTACTTC. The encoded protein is CAWSVPGRGYEQYF.

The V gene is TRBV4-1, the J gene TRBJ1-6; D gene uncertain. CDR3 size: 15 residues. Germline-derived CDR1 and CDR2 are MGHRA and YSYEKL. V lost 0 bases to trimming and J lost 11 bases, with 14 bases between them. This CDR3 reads CASSQEAGGYTPLHF. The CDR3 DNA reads TGCGCCAGCAGCCAAGAAGCGGGAGGGTATACACCCCTCCACTTT.

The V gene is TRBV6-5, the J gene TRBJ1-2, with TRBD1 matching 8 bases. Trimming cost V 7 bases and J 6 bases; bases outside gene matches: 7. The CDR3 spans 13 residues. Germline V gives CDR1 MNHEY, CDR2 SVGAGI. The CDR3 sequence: CASNPDRVDGYTF. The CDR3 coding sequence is TGTGCCAGCAATCCGGACAGGGTAGATGGCTACACCTTC.

The CDR3 sequence is CASSPTGGGTFNSPLHF. For the CDR3, the DNA is TGCGCCAGCAGCCCGACCGGTGGAGGCACGTTTAATTCACCCCTCCACTTT. The rearrangement links TRBV4-1 to TRBJ1-6; no clear D gene. Germline V gene data show CDR1 as MGHRA and CDR2 as YSYEKL. The CDR3 is made up of 17 amino acids. V was shortened by 4 bases and J by 6 bases, with 19 bases between the two germline ends.

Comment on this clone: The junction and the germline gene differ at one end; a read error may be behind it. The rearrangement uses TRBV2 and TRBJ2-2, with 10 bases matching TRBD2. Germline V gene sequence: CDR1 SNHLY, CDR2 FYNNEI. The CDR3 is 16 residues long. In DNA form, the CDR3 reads TGTGTCAGCAGCGACCTAGCGGGGGAACTCACCGGGGAGCTGTTTTTT. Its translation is CVSSDLAGELTGELFF. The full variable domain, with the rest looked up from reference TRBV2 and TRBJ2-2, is EPEVTQTPSHQVTQMGQEVILRCVPISNHLYFYWYRQILGQKVEFLVSFYNNEISEKSEIFDDQFSVERPDGSNFTLKIRSTKLEDSAMYFCVSSDLAGELTGELFFGEGSRLTVL.

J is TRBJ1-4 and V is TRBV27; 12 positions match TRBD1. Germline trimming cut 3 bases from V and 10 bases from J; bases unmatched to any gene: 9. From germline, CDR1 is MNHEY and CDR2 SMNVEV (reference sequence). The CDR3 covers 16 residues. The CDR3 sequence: CASSFRWGQGAPKLFF. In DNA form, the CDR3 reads TGTGCCAGCAGTTTTCGATGGGGACAGGGGGCACCAAAACTGTTTTTT.

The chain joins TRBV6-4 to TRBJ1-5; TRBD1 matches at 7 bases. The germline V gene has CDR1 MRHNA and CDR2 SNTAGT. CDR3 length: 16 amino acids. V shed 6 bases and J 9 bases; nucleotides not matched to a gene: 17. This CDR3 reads CASRGGRGVIRLPQHF. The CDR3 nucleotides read TGTGCCAGCAGAGGGGGCCGAGGGGTAATACGACTGCCCCAGCATTTT.

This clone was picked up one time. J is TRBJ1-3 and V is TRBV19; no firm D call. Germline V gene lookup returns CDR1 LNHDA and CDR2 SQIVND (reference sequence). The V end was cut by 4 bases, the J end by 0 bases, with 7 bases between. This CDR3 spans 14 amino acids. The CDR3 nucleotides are TGTGCCAGTAGTACAGCGGCCTCTGGAAACACCATATATTTT. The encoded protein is CASSTAASGNTIYF.

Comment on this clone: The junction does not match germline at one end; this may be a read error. The CDR3 sequence is CASSFPPGGYRYGYTF. The CDR3 DNA reads as TGTGCTAGCAGCTTTCCCCCCGGGGGGTACCGCTATGGCTACACCTTC. The rearrangement uses TRBV7-7 and TRBJ1-2, with a possible D match to TRBD1 (5 bases). Germline V gives CDR1 SSHAT, CDR2 FNYEAQ (reference sequence). The CDR3 runs to 16 residues. Drawing the rest from reference TRBV7-7 and TRBJ1-2, the complete variable domain is GAGVSQSPRYKVTKRGQDVTLRCDPISSHATLYWYQQALGQGPEFLTYFNYEAQPDKSGLPSDRFSAERPEGSISTLTIQRTEQRDSAMYRCASSFPPGGYRYGYTFGSGTRLTVV.

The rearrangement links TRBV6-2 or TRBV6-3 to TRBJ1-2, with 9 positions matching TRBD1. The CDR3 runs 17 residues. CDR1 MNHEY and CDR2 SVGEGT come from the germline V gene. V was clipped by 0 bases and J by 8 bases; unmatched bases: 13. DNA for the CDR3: TGTGCCAGCAGTTACTCCGGCTTTTCGACAGGGGGTAAAGGCTACACCTTC. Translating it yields CASSYSGFSTGGKGYTF.

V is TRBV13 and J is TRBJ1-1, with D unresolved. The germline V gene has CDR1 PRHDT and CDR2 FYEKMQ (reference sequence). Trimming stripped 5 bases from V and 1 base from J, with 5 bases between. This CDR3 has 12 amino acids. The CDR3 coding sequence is TGTGCCAGCAGCGCAGGGAACACTGAAGCTTTCTTT. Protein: CASSAGNTEAFF.

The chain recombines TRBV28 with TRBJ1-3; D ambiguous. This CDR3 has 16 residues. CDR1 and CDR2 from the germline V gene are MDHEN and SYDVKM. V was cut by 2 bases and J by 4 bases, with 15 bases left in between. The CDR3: CASSLGKRVYGNTIYF. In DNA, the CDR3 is TGTGCCAGCAGTTTAGGAAAGAGGGTTTACGGAAACACCATATATTTT.